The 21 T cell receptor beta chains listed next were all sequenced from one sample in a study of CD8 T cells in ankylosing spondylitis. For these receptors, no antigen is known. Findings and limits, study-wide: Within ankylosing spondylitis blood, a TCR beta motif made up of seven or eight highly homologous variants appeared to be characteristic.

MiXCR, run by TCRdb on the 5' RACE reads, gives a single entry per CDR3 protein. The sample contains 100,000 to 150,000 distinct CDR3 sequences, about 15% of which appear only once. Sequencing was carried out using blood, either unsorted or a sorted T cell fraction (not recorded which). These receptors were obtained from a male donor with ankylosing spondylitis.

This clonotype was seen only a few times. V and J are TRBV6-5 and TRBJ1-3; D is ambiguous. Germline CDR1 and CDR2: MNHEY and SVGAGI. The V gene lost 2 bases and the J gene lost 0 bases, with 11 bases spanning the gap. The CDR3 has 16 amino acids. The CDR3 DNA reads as TGTGCCAGCAGTTACGTAGACACCATCTCTGGAAACACCATATATTTT. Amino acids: CASSYVDTISGNTIYF.

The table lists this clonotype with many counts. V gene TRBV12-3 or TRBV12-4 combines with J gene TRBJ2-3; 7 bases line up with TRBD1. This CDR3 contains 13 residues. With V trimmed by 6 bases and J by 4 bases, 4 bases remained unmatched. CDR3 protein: CASSPTGPDTQYF. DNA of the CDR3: TGTGCCAGCAGCCCGACAGGGCCAGATACGCAGTATTTT.

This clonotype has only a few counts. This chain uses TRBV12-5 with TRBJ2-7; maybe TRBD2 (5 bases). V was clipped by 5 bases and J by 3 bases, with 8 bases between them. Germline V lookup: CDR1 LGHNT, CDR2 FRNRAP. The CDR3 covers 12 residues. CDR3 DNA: TGTGCTAGTGGTGGACTGGGCTACGAGCAGTACTTC. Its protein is CASGGLGYEQYF.

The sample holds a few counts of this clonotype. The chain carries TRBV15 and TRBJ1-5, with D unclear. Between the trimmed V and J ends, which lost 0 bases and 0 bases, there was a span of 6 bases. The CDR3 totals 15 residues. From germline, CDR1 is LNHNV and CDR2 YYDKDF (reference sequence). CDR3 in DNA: TGTGCCACCAGCAGAGAAAGTTATAGCAATCAGCCCCAGCATTTT. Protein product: CATSRESYSNQPQHF.

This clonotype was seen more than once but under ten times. The CDR3 sequence: CSAVGRGGGNTIYF. CDR3 nucleotides: TGCAGCGCTGTGGGACGAGGGGGCGGAAACACCATATATTTT. The rearrangement links TRBV29-1 to TRBJ1-3, with 7 bases identical to TRBD1. Looked up from germline, CDR1 is SQVTM and CDR2 is ANQGSEA. The CDR3 runs to 14 residues. J was trimmed by 4 bases and V by 7 bases; bases with no gene match: 10.

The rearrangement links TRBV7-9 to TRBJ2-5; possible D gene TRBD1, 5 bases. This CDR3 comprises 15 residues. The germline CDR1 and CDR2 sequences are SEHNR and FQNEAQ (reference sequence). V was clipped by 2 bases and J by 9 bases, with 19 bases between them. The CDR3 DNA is TGTGCCAGCAGCTTACCCCAGGGATCTATTCGGGCCCAGTACTTC. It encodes CASSLPQGSIRAQYF.

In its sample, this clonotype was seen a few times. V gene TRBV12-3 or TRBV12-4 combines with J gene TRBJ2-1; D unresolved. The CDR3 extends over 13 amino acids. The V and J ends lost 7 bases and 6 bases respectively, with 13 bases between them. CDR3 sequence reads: CASISALSNEQFF. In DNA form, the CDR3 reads TGTGCCAGCATTTCGGCTCTCTCCAATGAGCAGTTCTTC.

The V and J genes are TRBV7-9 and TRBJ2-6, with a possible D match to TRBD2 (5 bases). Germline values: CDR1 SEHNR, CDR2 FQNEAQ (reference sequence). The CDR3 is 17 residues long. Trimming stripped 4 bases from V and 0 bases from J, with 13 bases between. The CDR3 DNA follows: TGTGCCAGCAGCTCCCGGGAACCCCTCTCTGGGGCCAACGTCCTGACTTTC. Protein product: CASSSREPLSGANVLTF. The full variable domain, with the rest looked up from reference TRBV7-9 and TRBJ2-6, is DTGVSQNPRHKITKRGQNVTFRCDPISEHNRLYWYRQTLGQGPEFLTYFQNEAQLEKSRLLSDRFSAERPKGSFSTLEIQRTEQGDSAMYLCASSSREPLSGANVLTFGAGSRLTVL.

The CDR3 sequence: CASSLFPGPVGIIGQFF. CDR3 nucleotide sequence: TGTGCCAGCAGTTTATTTCCGGGCCCGGTGGGTATAATAGGGCAGTTCTTC. The V and J genes are TRBV27 and TRBJ2-1; no firm D call. V was clipped by 1 base and J by 12 bases, with 25 bases between them. Germline values: CDR1 MNHEY, CDR2 SMNVEV (reference sequence). The CDR3 contains 17 residues.

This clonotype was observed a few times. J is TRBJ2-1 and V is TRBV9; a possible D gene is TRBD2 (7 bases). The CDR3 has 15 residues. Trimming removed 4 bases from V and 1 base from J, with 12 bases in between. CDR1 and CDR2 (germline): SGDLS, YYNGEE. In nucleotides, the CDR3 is TGTGCCAGCAGCCGAGGGGGGGAATCCTACAATGAGCAGTTCTTC. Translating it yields CASSRGGESYNEQFF.

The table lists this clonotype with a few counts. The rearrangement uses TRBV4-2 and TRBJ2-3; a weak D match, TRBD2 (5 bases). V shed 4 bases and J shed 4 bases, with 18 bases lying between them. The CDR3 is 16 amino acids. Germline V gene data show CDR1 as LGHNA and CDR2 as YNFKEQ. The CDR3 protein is CASSLGSLEGADTQYF. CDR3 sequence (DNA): TGTGCCAGCAGCCTCGGGTCACTAGAGGGAGCAGATACGCAGTATTTT.

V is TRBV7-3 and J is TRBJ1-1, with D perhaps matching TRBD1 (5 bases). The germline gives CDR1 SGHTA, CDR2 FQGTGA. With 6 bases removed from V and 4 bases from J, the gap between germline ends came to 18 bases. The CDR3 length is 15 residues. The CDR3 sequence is CASSTSGGGSTEAFF. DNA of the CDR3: TGTGCCAGCAGTACCTCGGGGGGGGGAAGCACTGAAGCTTTCTTT.

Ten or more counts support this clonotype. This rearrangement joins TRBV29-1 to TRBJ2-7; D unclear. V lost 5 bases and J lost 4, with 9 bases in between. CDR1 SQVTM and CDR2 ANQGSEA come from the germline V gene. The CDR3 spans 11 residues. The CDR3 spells CSVTGMYEQYF. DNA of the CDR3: TGCAGCGTTACTGGAATGTACGAGCAGTACTTC.

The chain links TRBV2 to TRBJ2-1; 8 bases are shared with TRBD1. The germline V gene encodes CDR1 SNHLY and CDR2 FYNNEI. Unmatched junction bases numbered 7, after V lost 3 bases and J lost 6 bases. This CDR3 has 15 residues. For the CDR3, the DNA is TGTGCCAGCAGTGACCCGGTACAGGGGGGCAATGAGCAGTTCTTC. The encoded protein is CASSDPVQGGNEQFF.

The CDR3 sequence is CASSTGTKLVLDTQYF. CDR3 coding DNA: TGTGCCAGTAGTACCGGGACGAAGTTGGTACTAGATACGCAGTATTTT. This chain connects TRBV19 to TRBJ2-3; possibly TRBD1 or TRBD2 for D (5 bases each). The length of the CDR3 is 16 residues. Trimming took off 4 bases at V and 5 bases at J, with 19 bases between the two ends. Germline CDR1 reads LNHDA; CDR2 reads SQIVND (reference sequence).

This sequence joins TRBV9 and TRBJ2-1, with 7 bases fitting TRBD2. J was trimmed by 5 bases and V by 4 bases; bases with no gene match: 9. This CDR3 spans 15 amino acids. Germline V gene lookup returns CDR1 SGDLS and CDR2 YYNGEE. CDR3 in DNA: TGTGCCAGCAGCCCCAGGGACTATGGGAACAATGAGCAGTTCTTC. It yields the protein CASSPRDYGNNEQFF. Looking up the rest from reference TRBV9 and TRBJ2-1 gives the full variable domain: DSGVTQTPKHLITATGQRVTLRCSPRSGDLSVYWYQQSLDQGLQFLIQYYNGEERAKGNILERFSAQQFPDLHSELNLSSLELGDSALYFCASSPRDYGNNEQFFGPGTRLTVL.

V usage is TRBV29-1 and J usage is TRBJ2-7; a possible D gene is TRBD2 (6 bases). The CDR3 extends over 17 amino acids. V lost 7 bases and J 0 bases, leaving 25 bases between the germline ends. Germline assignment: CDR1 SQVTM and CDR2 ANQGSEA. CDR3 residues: CSAISMRGPAGSYEQYF. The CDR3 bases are TGCAGCGCCATCTCAATGCGGGGCCCCGCGGGCTCCTACGAGCAGTACTTC.

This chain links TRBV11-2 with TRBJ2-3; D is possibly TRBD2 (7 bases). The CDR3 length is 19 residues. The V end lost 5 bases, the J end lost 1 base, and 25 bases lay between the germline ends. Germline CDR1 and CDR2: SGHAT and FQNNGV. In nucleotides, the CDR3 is TGTGCCAGCAGCCTAGTTTGGGGGGGCGAGAGGAGTGGCACAGATACGCAGTATTTT. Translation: CASSLVWGGERSGTDTQYF.

CDR3 coding DNA: TGCGCCAGCAGCCGTCGGCTAGCCAATGAGCAGTTCTTC. Translation gives CASSRRLANEQFF. The genes are TRBV4-3 and TRBJ2-1, with TRBD2 as a possible D gene (5 bases). In germline, CDR1 is LGHNA, CDR2 YSLEER. V dropped 4 bases and J dropped 6 bases, with 10 bases sitting between them. CDR3 length: 13 amino acids.

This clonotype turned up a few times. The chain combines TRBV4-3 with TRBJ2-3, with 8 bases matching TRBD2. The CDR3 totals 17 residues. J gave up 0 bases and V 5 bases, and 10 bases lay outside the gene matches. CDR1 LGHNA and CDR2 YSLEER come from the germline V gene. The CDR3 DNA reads TGCGCCAGCAGCTACAGGCCACTAGCGGCTAGCACAGATACGCAGTATTTT. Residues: CASSYRPLAASTDTQYF.

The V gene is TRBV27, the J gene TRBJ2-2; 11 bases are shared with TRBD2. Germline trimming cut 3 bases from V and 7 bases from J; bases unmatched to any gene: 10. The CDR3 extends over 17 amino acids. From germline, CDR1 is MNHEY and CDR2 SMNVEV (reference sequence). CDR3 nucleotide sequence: TGTGCCAGCAGTTTGGGTAGCGGGAGGGCTGCGATCGGGGAGCTGTTTTTT. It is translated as CASSLGSGRAAIGELFF.